The present entry profiles one T cell receptor (beta chain) with its context. Its target is unknown. This sample was taken from a study of blood T cells in healthy people across ages. Together with a sample-barcoded 5' primer, a J-beta primer mix was included in a second PCR lasting roughly 6 to 12 cycles. Using its own MiXCR run on the 5' RACE reads, TCRdb lists one record per CDR3 protein. The sample holds about 800,000 distinct CDR3 sequences, 58% seen once. Donor samples were obtained from healthy Caucasian individuals from Russia, aged about 6 to 100. Total RNA amounts of at least 6 micrograms were extracted per sample. Study-level points and caveats: Reliance upon unsorted PBMCs precluded definitive naive versus antigen-experienced comparison.

This TCR derives from a man aged 25 to 40 in good health. Sequenced material: blood.

As DNA, the CDR3 is TGTGCCAGCAGTGAAACCCAGAGGAACACTGAAGCTTTCTTT. Its translation: CASSETQRNTEAFF. This sequence joins TRBV25-1 and TRBJ1-1, with D unclear. CDR1 and CDR2 from the germline V gene are MGHDK and SYGVNS. The CDR3 loop spans 14 amino acids. Trimming took 2 bases from V and 1 from J, leaving 8 bases between them. The entire variable domain, with the rest obtained from reference TRBV25-1 and TRBJ1-1, is as follows: EADIYQTPRYLVIGTGKKITLECSQTMGHDKMYWYQQDPGMELHLIHYSYGVNSTEKGDLSSESTVSRIRTEHFPLTLESARPSHTSQYLCASSETQRNTEAFFGQGTRLTVV.